This T cell receptor beta chain was recorded in a study of T cell changes during pregnancy in multiple sclerosis. The data were produced by immunoSEQ multiplex PCR, yet TCRdb's version contains in-frame clones alone and is incomplete. Of 39,000 or so clones listed, 80% to 95% are singletons. From germline, CDR1 is MNHEY and CDR2 SVGAGI. This CDR3 is 16 amino acids long. V shed 0 bases and J shed 0 bases, with 8 bases lying between them. The source was CD8+ T cells from peripheral blood mononuclear cells, collected in the first trimester of pregnancy. The sequence derives from a female donor with multiple sclerosis, enrolled in a pregnancy study. J is TRBJ2-2 and V is TRBV6-5, with D uncertain. This CDR3 reads CASSYSNTANTGELFF. Here the CDR3 DNA reads TGTGCCAGCAGTTACTCGAACACAGCGAACACCGGGGAGCTGTTTTTT.